The present entry profiles one TCR beta chain with its context. Germline loops: CDR1 PRHDT, CDR2 FYEKMQ (reference sequence). This CDR3 spans 14 amino acids. V shed 5 bases and J 6 bases; nucleotides not matched to a gene: 4. These data originate in a study of blood T cell repertoires in COVID-19. Study-level background: Both acute and convalescent COVID-19 samples were obtained from the United States, Italy and Spain. PBMCs, B-cell-depleted T cells, or T cells provided the cDNA or gDNA that made up the material.

Clones were sequenced by immunoSEQ multiplex PCR, and TCRdb holds only the in-frame ones, with some missing. In the table there are approximately 230,000 clones, around four fifths of which are singletons. The origin of this receptor is a man aged 35-49 years who had recovered from COVID-19. The source material was PBMCs or T cells enriched from blood (not recorded which). The chain has TRBV13 and TRBJ1-6; 7 bases agree with TRBD1. The CDR3 DNA sequence: TGTGCCAGCAGCCCGGGACAGTTTAATTCACCCCTCCACTTT. Translated: CASSPGQFNSPLHF. The full variable domain, completed using reference TRBV13 and TRBJ1-6, is AAGVIQSPRHLIKEKRETATLKCYPIPRHDTVYWYQQGPGQDPQFLISFYEKMQSDKGSIPDRFSAQQFSDYHSELNMSSLELGDSALYFCASSPGQFNSPLHFGNGTRLTVT.